This T cell receptor beta chain was recorded in a study of CD8+ T cells in alopecia areata. Broader study findings: How baseline CD8+ expansion relates to response remains uncertain (there was one nonresponder).

Treatment here: oral pan-JAK inhibitor, 5-10 mg twice daily. PBMCs provided sorted CD4+ and CD8+ T cells. RNA extraction and reverse transcription yielded cDNA as sequencing template. The protocol was immunoSEQ multiplex PCR, while the TCRdb copy is restricted to in-frame clones and leaves out a portion. The sample lists over 90,000 clones; about nine tenths were seen once. The V end was cut by 6 bases, the J end by 2 bases, with 14 bases between. Looked up from germline, CDR1 is MNHEY and CDR2 is SVGAGI. The CDR3 has 14 residues. Worth noting for this clone: The antigen is unknown.

The starting material was CD8+ T cells sorted from blood, obtained between weeks 30 and 35, from a patient treated with tofacitinib. V and J are TRBV6-5 and TRBJ2-7; D unresolved. This TCR derives from a human donor with alopecia areata. In nucleotides, the CDR3 is TGTGCCAGCAGGATAACGACGCCTACCTACGAGCAGTACTTC. Amino acid sequence: CASRITTPTYEQYF.